Following are 16 T cell receptor beta chains from one sample sequenced in a study of T cell responses to AZD1222 COVID-19 vaccine. The protocol was immunoSEQ multiplex PCR, while the TCRdb copy is restricted to in-frame clones and leaves out a portion. The sample lists 53,000 or so clones, 70% to 90% occurring once. Sequenced material: peripheral blood, taken 28 days after the second AZD1222 dose. The source is an adult who received the AZD1222 COVID-19 vaccine.

This clone was found once. The CDR3 DNA is TGCACCGCCTCGTTAGCCTCCTACAATGAGCAGTTCTTC. Translating gives CTASLASYNEQFF. The V gene is TRBV29-1, the J gene TRBJ2-1; D is uncertain. Looked up from germline, CDR1 is SQVTM and CDR2 is ANQGSEA. The length of the CDR3 is 13 residues.

The rearrangement uses TRBV21-1 and TRBJ2-7. TRBV21-1 is tagged as a pseudogene. CDR3 length equals 14 residues. The CDR3 spells CASRGRTKHGEQYF. As DNA, the CDR3 is TGTGCCAGCCGGGGGCGGACTAAGCATGGCGAGCAGTACTTC.

The CDR3 region is CASSRQGAGEQYF. DNA of the CDR3: TGTGCCAGCAGCCGCCAGGGCGCGGGGGAGCAGTACTTC. The chain couples TRBV3-1 (or the pseudogene TRBV3-2) to TRBJ2-7; D is perhaps TRBD2 (6 bases). This CDR3 has 13 amino acids. V lost 4 bases, J lost 7 bases, and 14 bases lay in between. Germline values: CDR1 LGHDT, CDR2 YNNKEL (reference sequence).

The chain couples TRBV12-3 or TRBV12-4 to TRBJ1-1, with D possibly being TRBD1 (5 bases). This CDR3 spans 13 amino acids. V lost 3 bases and J lost 7, with 12 bases in between. The CDR3 loop reads CASSLISTGEAFF. The CDR3 nucleotides read TGTGCCAGCAGTTTGATCTCAACAGGTGAAGCTTTCTTT.

V is TRBV3-1 (or the pseudogene TRBV3-2) and J is TRBJ2-7; TRBD2 matches 8 bases. Germline trimming cut 7 bases from V and 6 bases from J; bases unmatched to any gene: 11. The length of the CDR3 is 14 residues. The germline V gene encodes CDR1 LGHDT and CDR2 YNNKEL (reference sequence). The CDR3 region is CASTGGGLVSEQYF. The CDR3 nucleotides read TGTGCCAGCACCGGAGGGGGACTAGTAAGCGAGCAGTACTTC.

The rearrangement uses TRBV20-1 and TRBJ2-7; TRBD1 matches at 7 bases. Germline CDR1 DFQATT, CDR2 SNEGSKA (reference sequence). This CDR3 has 15 amino acids. Unmatched junction bases numbered 11, after V lost 6 bases and J lost 0 bases. CDR3 amino acids: CSASGTVRSSYEQYF. The CDR3 coding sequence is TGCAGTGCGAGTGGGACAGTTAGGAGCTCCTACGAGCAGTACTTC.

The chain has TRBV28 and TRBJ1-5; D gene ambiguous. The V and J ends lost 3 bases and 0 bases respectively, with 9 bases between them. This CDR3 contains 15 residues. Germline V lookup: CDR1 MDHEN, CDR2 SYDVKM. Here the CDR3 DNA reads TGTGCCAGCAGTTTGCCAGCTTATAGCAATCAGCCCCAGCATTTT. Amino acids: CASSLPAYSNQPQHF.

The gene calls are TRBV24-1 and TRBJ1-4, with 7 bases that match TRBD1. Per the germline V gene, CDR1 is KGHDR and CDR2 is SFDVKD. The CDR3 loop spans 15 amino acids. V lost 1 base to trimming and J lost 7 bases; unmatched junction nucleotides: 5. This chain's CDR3 is CATSDFTTGSEKLFF. CDR3 nucleotide sequence: TGTGCCACCAGTGATTTCACGACAGGGAGTGAAAAACTGTTTTTT.

The rearrangement uses TRBV11-2 and TRBJ1-6, with D maybe TRBD1 (6 bases). The CDR3 sequence is 15 residues long. The germline V gene encodes CDR1 SGHAT and CDR2 FQNNGV. V was shortened by 6 bases and J by 7 bases, with 16 bases between the two germline ends. In DNA, the CDR3 is TGTGCCAGCAGTAACGCCGGGACACTAAATTCACCCCTCCACTTT. It yields the protein CASSNAGTLNSPLHF.

V is TRBV11-2 and J is TRBJ2-3; perhaps D is TRBD1 or TRBD2 (6 bases each). Germline V gives CDR1 SGHAT, CDR2 FQNNGV. CDR3 length: 15 residues. V dropped 1 base and J dropped 6 bases, with 14 bases sitting between them. DNA of the CDR3: TGTGCCAGCAGCTTAGGAGGCGGAGGGGGTGATACGCAGTATTTT. Translation: CASSLGGGGGDTQYF. Supplemented by reference TRBV11-2 and TRBJ2-3, the full variable domain reads EAGVAQSPRYKIIEKRQSVAFWCNPISGHATLYWYQQILGQGPKLLIQFQNNGVVDDSQLPKDRFSAERLKGVDSTLKIQPAKLEDSAVYLCASSLGGGGGDTQYFGPGTRLTVL.

The J gene is TRBJ2-5, the V gene TRBV9, with 14 bases fitting TRBD2. CDR1 is SGDLS, CDR2 YYNGEE, per germline. Trimming took 2 bases from V and 5 from J; bases not matched to a gene: 5. This CDR3 comprises 16 residues. CDR3: CASSVGTSGSWETQYF. CDR3 coding DNA: TGTGCCAGCAGCGTCGGGACTAGCGGGAGCTGGGAGACCCAGTACTTC.

This sequence joins TRBV5-1 and TRBJ1-5; 10 nucleotides line up with TRBD1. Germline CDR1 SGHRS, CDR2 YFSETQ. The CDR3 contains 15 residues. V lost 4 bases and J lost 4; bases outside the gene matches: 5. CDR3 sequence: CASSTGQGENQPQHF. The CDR3 bases are TGCGCCAGCAGCACTGGACAGGGGGAGAATCAGCCCCAGCATTTT. The variable domain in full, completed from reference TRBV5-1 and TRBJ1-5, reads KAGVTQTPRYLIKTRGQQVTLSCSPISGHRSVSWYQQTPGQGLQFLFEYFSETQRNKGNFPGRFSGRQFSNSRSEMNVSTLELGDSALYLCASSTGQGENQPQHFGDGTRLSIL.

J is TRBJ1-5 and V is TRBV6-5; D call uncertain. V shed 6 bases and J shed 0 bases, with 12 bases lying between them. CDR3 size: 15 residues. Germline V gene sequence: CDR1 MNHEY, CDR2 SVGAGI. The CDR3 bases are TGTGCCAGCAGGCGGTCCGGGAGTAGCAATCAGCCCCAGCATTTT. Protein sequence: CASRRSGSSNQPQHF.

CDR3 nucleotides: TGTGCCAGTAGACAGGGGGCGTCCTCCTACAATGAGCAGTTCTTC. This gives the protein CASRQGASSYNEQFF. The rearrangement links TRBV19 to TRBJ2-1; 9 nucleotides match TRBD1. Germline V CDR1 and CDR2: LNHDA, SQIVND (reference sequence). V lost 6 bases, J lost 0 bases, and 3 bases stayed unmatched. The CDR3 spans 15 residues.

This chain connects TRBV27 to TRBJ2-7; D possibly corresponds to TRBD2 (6 bases). This CDR3 contains 13 residues. Per germline, CDR1 MNHEY and CDR2 SMNVEV (reference sequence). The ends were cut back, 2 bases at V and 6 bases at J, with 11 bases in the middle. Here the CDR3 DNA reads TGTGCCAGCAGTTTAATCCAGGGAGGCGAGCAGTACTTC. This translates into CASSLIQGGEQYF.

The CDR3 protein is CASSFGTVNTGELFF. Written as DNA, the CDR3 is TGTGCCAGCAGCTTCGGGACAGTGAACACCGGGGAGCTGTTTTTT. This chain joins TRBV7-2 and TRBJ2-2, with TRBD1 matching 7 bases. After removal of 3 bases from V and 1 base from J, the junction contained 2 bases not matched to a gene. Germline CDR1 reads SGHTA; CDR2 reads FQGNSA. This CDR3 is built from 15 residues. The full variable domain, its missing parts supplied by reference TRBV7-2 and TRBJ2-2, is GAGVSQSPSNKVTEKGKDVELRCDPISGHTALYWYRQSLGQGLEFLIYFQGNSAPDKSGLPSDRFSAERTGGSVSTLTIQRTQQEDSAVYLCASSFGTVNTGELFFGEGSRLTVL.